This T cell receptor beta chain was obtained from a study of tissue T cells after allogeneic stem cell transplantation. Study details: Enrolled prospectively were adult allogeneic hematopoietic cell transplant recipients whose graft-versus-host disease was steroid-refractory. Where cell numbers permitted, CD3+ T cells were sorted from preserved blood and marrow.

The CDR3 is 15 amino acids. Trimming took 2 bases from V and 4 from J; bases not matched to a gene: 3. Germline CDR1 MGHDK, CDR2 SYGVNS. Profiled with immunoSEQ multiplex PCR; TCRdb holds only in-frame clones, not every one. This sample has tens of thousands of clones, with roughly 92% found just once. In regard to this clone: The antigen is not known.

The study's findings and limits: In patients and mice, blood and spleen missed much of tissue repertoire.

The material was blood, obtained before transplantation. This sequence originates from a woman between 35 and 70 years old who later had graft-versus-host disease after an allogeneic stem cell transplant. V is TRBV25-1 and J is TRBJ1-2; TRBD1 matches at 11 bases. CDR3 nucleotides: TGTGCCAGCAGTGAAGCCGGGACAGGGGGCTATGGCTACACCTTC. It translates to CASSEAGTGGYGYTF.